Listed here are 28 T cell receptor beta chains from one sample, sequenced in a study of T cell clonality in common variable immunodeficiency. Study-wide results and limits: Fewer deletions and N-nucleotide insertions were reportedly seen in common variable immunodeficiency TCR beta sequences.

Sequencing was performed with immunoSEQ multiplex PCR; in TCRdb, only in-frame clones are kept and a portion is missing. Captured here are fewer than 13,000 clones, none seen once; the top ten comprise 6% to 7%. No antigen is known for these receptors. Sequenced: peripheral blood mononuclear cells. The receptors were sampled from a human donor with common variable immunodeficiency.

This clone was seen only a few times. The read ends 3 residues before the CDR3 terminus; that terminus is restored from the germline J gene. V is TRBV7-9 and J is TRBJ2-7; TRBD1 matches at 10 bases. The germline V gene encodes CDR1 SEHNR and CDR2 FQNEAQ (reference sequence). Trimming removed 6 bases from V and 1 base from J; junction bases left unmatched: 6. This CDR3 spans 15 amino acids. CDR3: CASRPDRGISYEQYF. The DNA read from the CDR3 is TGTGCCAGCAGACCGGACAGGGGGATTTCCTACGAG. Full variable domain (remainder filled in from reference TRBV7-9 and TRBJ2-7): DTGVSQNPRHKITKRGQNVTFRCDPISEHNRLYWYRQTLGQGPEFLTYFQNEAQLEKSRLLSDRFSAERPKGSFSTLEIQRTEQGDSAMYLCASRPDRGISYEQYFGPGTRLTVT.

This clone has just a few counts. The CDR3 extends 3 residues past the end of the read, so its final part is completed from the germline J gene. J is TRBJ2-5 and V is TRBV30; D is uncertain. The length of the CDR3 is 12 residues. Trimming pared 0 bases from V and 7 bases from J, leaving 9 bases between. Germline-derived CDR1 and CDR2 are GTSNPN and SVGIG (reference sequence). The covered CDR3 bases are TGTGCCTGGAGTGTTTCGGCGGTGACC. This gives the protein CAWSVSAVT. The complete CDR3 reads CAWSVSAVTQYF.

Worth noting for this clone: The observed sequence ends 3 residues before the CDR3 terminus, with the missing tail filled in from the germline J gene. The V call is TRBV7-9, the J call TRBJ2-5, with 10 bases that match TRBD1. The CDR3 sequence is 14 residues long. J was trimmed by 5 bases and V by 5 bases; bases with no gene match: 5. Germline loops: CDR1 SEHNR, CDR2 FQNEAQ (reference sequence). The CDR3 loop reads CASSTGQGRETQYF. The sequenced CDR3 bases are TGTGCCAGCAGCACGGGACAGGGGCGGGAGACC.

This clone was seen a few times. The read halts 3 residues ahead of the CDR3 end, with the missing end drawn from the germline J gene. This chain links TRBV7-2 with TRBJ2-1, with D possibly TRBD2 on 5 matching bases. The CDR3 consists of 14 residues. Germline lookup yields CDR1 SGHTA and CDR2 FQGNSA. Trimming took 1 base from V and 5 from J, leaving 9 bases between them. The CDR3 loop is CASSLESGDNEQFF. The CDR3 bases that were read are TGTGCCAGCAGCTTAGAAAGCGGAGACAATGAG.

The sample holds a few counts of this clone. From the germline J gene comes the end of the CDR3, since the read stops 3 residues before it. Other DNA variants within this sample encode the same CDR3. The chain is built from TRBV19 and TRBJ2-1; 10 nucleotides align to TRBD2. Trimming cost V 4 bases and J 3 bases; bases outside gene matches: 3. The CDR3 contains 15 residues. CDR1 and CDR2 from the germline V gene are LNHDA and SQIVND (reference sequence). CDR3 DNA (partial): TGTGCCAGTAGTAAGCCTAGCGGGGGCTACAATGAG. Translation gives CASSKPSGGYNE. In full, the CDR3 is CASSKPSGGYNEQFF.

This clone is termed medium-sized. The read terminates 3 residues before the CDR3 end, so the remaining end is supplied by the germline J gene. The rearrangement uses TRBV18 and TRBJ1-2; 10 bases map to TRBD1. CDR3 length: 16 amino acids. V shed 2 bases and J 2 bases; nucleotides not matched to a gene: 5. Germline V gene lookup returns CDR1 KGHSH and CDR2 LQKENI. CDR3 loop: CASSPRQGARNYGYTF. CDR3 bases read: TGTGCCAGCTCACCAAGACAGGGGGCCAGAAACTATGGC.

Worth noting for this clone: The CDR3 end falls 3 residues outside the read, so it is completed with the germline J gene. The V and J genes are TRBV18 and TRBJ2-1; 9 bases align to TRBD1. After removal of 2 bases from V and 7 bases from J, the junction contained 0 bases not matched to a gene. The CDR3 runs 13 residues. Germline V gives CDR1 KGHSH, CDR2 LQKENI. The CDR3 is CASSPGTGNEQFF. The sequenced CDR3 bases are TGTGCCAGCTCACCAGGGACAGGGAATGAG.

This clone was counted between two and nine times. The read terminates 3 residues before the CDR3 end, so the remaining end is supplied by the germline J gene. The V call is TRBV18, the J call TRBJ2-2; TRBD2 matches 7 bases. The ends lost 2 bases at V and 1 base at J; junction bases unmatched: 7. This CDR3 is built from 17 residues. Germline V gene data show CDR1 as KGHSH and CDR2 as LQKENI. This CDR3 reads CASSPRMSSGNTGELFF. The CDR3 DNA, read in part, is TGTGCCAGCTCACCAAGGATGTCTAGCGGGAACACCGGGGAG.

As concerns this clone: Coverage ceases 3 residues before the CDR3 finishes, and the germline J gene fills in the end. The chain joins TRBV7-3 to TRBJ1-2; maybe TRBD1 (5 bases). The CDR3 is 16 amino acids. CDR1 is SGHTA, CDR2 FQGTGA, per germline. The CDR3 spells CASSPDGPGISRSYTF. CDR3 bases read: TGTGCCAGCAGCCCAGACGGCCCAGGGATCAGCAGGAGC. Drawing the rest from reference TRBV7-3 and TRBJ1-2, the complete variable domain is GAGVSQTPSNKVTEKGKYVELRCDPISGHTALYWYRQSLGQGPEFLIYFQGTGAADDSGLPNDRFFAVRPEGSVSTLKIQRTERGDSAVYLCASSPDGPGISRSYTFGSGTRLTVV.

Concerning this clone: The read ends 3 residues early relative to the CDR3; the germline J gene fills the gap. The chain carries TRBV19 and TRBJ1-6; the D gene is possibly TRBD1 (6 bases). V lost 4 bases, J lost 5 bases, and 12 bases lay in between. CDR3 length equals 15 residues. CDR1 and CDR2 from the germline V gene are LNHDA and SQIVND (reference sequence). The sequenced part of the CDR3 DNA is TGTGCCAGTAGTAATCGGGACACCAATAATTCACCC. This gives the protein CASSNRDTNNSP. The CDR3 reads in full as CASSNRDTNNSPLHF. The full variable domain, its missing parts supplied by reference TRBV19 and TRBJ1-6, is DGGITQSPKYLFRKEGQNVTLSCEQNLNHDAMYWYRQDPGQGLRLIYYSQIVNDFQKGDIAEGYSVSREKKESFPLTVTSAQKNPTAFYLCASSNRDTNNSPLHFGNGTRLTVT.

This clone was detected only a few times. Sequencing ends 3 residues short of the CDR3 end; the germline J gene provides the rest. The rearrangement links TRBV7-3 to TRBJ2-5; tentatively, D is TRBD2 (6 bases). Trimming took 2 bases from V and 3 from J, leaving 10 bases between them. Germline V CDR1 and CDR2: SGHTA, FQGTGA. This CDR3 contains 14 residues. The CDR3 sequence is CASSLAGEEETQYF. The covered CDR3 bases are TGTGCCAGCAGCTTAGCCGGGGAGGAAGAGACC.

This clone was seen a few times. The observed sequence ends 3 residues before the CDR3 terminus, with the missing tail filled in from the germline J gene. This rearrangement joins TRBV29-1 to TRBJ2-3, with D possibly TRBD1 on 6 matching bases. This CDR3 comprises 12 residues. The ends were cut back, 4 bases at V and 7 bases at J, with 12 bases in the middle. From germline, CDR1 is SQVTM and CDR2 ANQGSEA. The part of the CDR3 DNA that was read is TGCAGCGTTGGGAAGAGGGGGAATACG. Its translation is CSVGKRGNT. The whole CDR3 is CSVGKRGNTQYF.

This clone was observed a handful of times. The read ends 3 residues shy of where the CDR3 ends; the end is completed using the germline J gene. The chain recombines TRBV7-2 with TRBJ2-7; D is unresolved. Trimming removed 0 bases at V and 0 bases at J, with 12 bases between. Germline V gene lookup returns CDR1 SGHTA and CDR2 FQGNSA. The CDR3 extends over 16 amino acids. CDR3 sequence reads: CASSLAAATASYEQYF. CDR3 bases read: TGTGCCAGCAGCTTAGCGGCGGCTACTGCCTCCTACGAG.

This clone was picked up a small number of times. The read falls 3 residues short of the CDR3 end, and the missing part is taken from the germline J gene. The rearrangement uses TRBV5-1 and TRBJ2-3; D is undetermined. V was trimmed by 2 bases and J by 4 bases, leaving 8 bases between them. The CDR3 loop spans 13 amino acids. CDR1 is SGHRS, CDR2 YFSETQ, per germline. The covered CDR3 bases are TGCGCCAGCAGCTTAATCAGTGCAGATACG. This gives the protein CASSLISADT. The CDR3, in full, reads CASSLISADTQYF.

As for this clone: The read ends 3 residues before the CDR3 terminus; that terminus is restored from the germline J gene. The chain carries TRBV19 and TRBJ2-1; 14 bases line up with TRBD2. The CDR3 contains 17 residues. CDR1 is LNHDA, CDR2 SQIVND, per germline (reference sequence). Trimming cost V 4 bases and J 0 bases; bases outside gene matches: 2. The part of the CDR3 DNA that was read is TGTGCCAGTAGTACGGGGACTAGCGGGAGCTCCTACAATGAG. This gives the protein CASSTGTSGSSYNE. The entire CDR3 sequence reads CASSTGTSGSSYNEQFF.

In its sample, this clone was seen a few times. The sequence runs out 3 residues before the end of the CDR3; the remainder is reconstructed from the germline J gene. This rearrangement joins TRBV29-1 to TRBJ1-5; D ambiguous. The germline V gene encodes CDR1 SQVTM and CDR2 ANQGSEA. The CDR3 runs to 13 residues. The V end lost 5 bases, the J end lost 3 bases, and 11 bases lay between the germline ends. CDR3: CSVRYTFNQPQHF. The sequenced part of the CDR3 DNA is TGCAGCGTTCGCTATACCTTCAATCAGCCC. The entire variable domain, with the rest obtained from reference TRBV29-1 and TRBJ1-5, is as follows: SAVISQKPSRDICQRGTSLTIQCQVDSQVTMMFWYRQQPGQSLTLIATANQGSEATYESGFVIDKFPISRPNLTFSTLTVSNMSPEDSSIYLCSVRYTFNQPQHFGDGTRLSIL.

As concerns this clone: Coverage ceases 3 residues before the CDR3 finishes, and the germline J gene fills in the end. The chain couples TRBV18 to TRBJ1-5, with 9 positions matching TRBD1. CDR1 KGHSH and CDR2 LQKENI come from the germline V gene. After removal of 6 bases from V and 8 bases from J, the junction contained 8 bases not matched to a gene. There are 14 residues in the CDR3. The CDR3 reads CASSERTGEEPQHF. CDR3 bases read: TGTGCCAGCTCGGAAAGGACAGGGGAAGAGCCC.

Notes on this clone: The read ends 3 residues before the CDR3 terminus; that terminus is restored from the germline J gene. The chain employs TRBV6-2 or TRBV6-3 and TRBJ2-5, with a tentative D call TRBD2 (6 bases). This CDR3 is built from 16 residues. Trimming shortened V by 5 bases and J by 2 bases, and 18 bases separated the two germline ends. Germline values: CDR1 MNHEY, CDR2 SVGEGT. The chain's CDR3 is CASSAHSGRDQETQYF. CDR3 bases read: TGTGCCAGCAGTGCCCACTCCGGGCGGGATCAAGAGACC.

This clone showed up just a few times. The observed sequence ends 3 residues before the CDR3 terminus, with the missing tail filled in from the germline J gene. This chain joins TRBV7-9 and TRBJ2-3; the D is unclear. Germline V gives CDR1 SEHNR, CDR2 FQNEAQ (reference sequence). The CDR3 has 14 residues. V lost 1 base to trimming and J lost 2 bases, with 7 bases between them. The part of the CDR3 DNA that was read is TGTGCCAGCAGCTTAGGCGGTATCACAGATACG. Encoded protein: CASSLGGITDT. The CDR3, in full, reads CASSLGGITDTQYF.

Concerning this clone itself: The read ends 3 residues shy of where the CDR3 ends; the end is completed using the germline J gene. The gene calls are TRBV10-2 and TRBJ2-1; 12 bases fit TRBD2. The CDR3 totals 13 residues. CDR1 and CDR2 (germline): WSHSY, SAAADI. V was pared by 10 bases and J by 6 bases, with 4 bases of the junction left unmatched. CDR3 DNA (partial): TGCGCCACCCGACTAGCGGGAGCCAATGAG. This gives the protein CATRLAGANE. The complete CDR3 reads CATRLAGANEQFF.

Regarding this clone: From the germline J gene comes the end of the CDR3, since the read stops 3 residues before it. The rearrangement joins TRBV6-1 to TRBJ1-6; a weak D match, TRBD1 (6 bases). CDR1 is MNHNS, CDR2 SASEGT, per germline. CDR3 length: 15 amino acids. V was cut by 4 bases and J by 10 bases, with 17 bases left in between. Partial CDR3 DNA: TGTGCCAGCAGTGGGACAGTCCCTTTTGTCTCACCC. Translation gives CASSGTVPFVSP. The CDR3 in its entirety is CASSGTVPFVSPLHF.

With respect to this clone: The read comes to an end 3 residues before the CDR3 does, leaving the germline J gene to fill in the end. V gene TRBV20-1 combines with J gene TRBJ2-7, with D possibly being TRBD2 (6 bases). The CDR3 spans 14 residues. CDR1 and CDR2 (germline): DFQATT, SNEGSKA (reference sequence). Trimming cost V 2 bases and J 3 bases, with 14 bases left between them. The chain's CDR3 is CSARKGLGFYEQYF. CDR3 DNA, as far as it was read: TGCAGTGCTAGAAAGGGACTCGGATTCTACGAG.

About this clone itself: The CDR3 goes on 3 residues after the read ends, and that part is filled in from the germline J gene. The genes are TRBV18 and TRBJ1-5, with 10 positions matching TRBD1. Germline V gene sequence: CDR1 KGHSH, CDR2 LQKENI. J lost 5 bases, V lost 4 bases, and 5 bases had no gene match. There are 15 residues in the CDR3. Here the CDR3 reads CASSLRTGGDQPQHF. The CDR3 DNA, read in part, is TGTGCCAGCTCACTTCGGACAGGGGGGGATCAGCCC.

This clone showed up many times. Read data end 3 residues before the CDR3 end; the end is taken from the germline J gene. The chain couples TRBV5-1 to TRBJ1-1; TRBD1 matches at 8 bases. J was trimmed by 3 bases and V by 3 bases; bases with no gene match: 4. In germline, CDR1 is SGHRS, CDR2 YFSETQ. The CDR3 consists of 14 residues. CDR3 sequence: CASSWQGADTEAFF. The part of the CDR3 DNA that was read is TGCGCCAGCAGCTGGCAGGGGGCGGACACTGAA.

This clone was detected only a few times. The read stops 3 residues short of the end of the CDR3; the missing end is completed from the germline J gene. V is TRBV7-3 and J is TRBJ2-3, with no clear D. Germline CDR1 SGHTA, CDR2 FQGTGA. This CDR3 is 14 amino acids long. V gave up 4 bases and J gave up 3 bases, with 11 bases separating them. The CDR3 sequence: CASSSKLLTDTQYF. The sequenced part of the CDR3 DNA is TGTGCCAGCAGCTCCAAGCTCCTGACAGATACG.

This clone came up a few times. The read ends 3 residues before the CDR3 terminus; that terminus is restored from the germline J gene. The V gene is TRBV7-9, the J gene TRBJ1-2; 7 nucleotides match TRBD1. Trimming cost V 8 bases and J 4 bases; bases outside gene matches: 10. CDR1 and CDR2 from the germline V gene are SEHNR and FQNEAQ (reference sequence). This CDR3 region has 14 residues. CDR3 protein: CASGHVGTVYGYTF. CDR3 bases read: TGTGCCAGCGGCCACGTGGGGACAGTCTATGGC.

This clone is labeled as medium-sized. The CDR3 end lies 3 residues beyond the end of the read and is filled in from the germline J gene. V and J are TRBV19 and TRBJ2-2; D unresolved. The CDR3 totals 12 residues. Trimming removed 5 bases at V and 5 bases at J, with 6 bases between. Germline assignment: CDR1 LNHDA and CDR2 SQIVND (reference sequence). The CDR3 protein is CASSLQTGELFF. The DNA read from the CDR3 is TGTGCCAGTAGTTTGCAGACCGGGGAG.

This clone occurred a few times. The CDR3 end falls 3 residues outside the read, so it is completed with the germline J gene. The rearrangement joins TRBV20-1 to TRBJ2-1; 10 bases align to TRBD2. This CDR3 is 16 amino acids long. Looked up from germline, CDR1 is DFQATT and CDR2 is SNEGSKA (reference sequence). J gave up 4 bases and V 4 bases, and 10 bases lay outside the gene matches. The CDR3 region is CSATDPRTSGYNEQFF. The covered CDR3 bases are TGCAGTGCTACCGACCCGAGGACTAGCGGTTACAATGAG.